This T cell receptor (beta chain) was profiled in a study of cytomegalovirus exposure and HLA in healthy donors (dated by TCRdb to the late 2010s). Describing the broader study: In an earlier analysis of 587 of the donors, 250 to 350 Gb of sequence data and 90 million to 120 million unique TCR beta sequences from roughly 180 million T cells were reported. The study was designed to test whether signatures of past pathogen exposure could be identified by cataloging public T cell receptors. HLA typing covered class I and class II loci at four-digit resolution. Rather than using new phenotypic data, the later analysis identified candidate immune exposures from TCR beta sequences and from how often those sequences occurred across donors. The number of typed donors differed by locus: 629-630 for A, B, C, DRB1 and DQB1; roughly 510 for DQA1; approximately 600 for DPA1; and roughly 490 for DPB1. To predict cytomegalovirus infection status, the study combined high-throughput TCR immunosequencing, statistical association of individual TCRs with disease status, and machine learning. Across approximately 400 genotyped donors of the cohort, an average of approximately 240,000 unique TCR beta nucleotide sequences per donor were sequenced, and 15% to 20% of those sequences were non-productive. All discovery cohort repertoires had been generated on a single sequencing platform. The study used immunosequencing to profile the T cell repertoires of some 600 subjects and linked those repertoires to cytomegalovirus serostatus. The genetic ancestry cluster associated with self-reported Caucasian donors included around four fifths of the approximately 430 genotyped donors. Roughly 5 DR-DQ haplotypes were handled as single units for association and clustering, since linkage in the cohort was strong. In addition to the first cohort of roughly 700 subjects, a separate validation cohort of approximately 130 different subjects was used. An early release covering roughly 640 HLA-typed donors comprised roughly 300 gigabases of sequencing data and around 86 million unique TCR sequences. A later analysis re-analyzed previously published TCR beta repertoires from hundreds of donors and added high-resolution HLA genotyping to study TCR occurrence patterns. An earlier analysis of around 580 of the donors used high-throughput TCR beta sequencing to judge whether each TCR beta V gene segment behaved as functional or pseudogenic. A later genetic analysis used genome-wide SNP genotypes for 398 of the 666 donors, treating that subset as a discovery cohort. Donor age, sex, ethnicity and CMV serostatus were collected together with the repertoire data. The paper as a whole reports these results and caveats: This cohort had only TCR beta chains sequenced, and the lack of alpha or paired-chain data limited which features could be detected. A further reported finding was that TCR beta sequences accurately predicted the HLA-A and HLA-B alleles for most subjects in the first cohort. Broadly in line with IMGT annotations, most TCR beta V segments showed up in productive rearrangements about 87% or about 30% of the time in an earlier analysis of several hundred of the donors. Strong co-occurrence of HLA alleles, especially DR and DQ, made assigning TCR associations to individual alleles difficult. Some IMGT-functional V segments, including TRBV6-2 and TRBV6-3, could not be told apart with the 87-base-pair reads, so those segments were excluded. An association between a missense DCLRE1C variant and V-gene and J-gene trimming of TCR beta chains was found in a later genetic analysis and replicated in an independent cohort. In a later analysis, HLA-associated TCR beta chains were found to be more clonally expanded and to have lower generation probabilities than equally common non-associated chains. According to a later analysis, TCR association rates differed among HLA loci, with DRB1 alleles showing the most associated TCRs and HLA-C alleles showing the fewest. At a false discovery rate of 0.05, a later analysis linked 16,951 TCR beta sequences to specific HLA alleles. In vitro tests confirmed that a few of the cytomegalovirus-associated TCR beta chains recognize cytomegalovirus antigens. A later analysis reported that several top co-occurrence clusters appeared linked to parvovirus B19, influenza, CMV and Epstein-Barr virus. The classifier was reported to diagnose cytomegalovirus status with high specificity and sensitivity in both the original cohort and the validation cohort. In a later genetic analysis, fewer N-insertions in productive TCRs were reported among donors in an Asian-associated ancestry cluster than the approximately 670-donor mean. Correlated functional status among segregating V segments might be attributable to linkage disequilibrium, but an unknown experimental factor could not be ruled out. In the study, 150 to 200 TCR beta chains were listed as associated with cytomegalovirus. Because counts were too low, fewer than 20 rarely observed V segments, including chromosome 9 orphons, were excluded from the earlier analysis of 587 of the donors. Immune exposure information for the cohort was limited to CMV serostatus. The sequencing pipeline was judged likely to have produced a cluster of highly shared sequence variants as a technical artifact. It was suggested by the authors that the approach could potentially be generalized to other disease states and immunological phenotypes. In a later analysis, most CMV-associated TCR beta chains were found to appear HLA-restricted, with HLA associations seemingly driven largely by CMV exposure. Because HLA typing was unavailable for some donors at each locus, only the typed subset was used in association tests. Presence/absence analyses assumed roughly uniform sequencing depth across donors, an assumption that may not hold. Across donors, most TCR sequences were observed very rarely, whereas some public TCRs were present in many individuals.

Library generation was performed with the immunoSEQ multiplex PCR assay. The multiplex PCR relied on a mix of 60 forward primers for TCR Vbeta segments and 13 reverse primers for TCR Jbeta segments. Amplification of the CDR3 region of rearranged TCR beta genes was performed with a multiplex PCR assay on genomic DNA. On the Illumina HiSeq System, the amplified TCR beta libraries were sequenced as 87-base-pair reads. From the authors' description of their analysis: Across the roughly 670 repertoires, a later analysis counted 60 million to 90 million unique TCR beta chains, approximately 10 million of which were shared by at least two donors. Raw reads were error-corrected and collapsed into unique sequences with a nearest-neighbor algorithm that merged closely related sequences to remove PCR and sequencing errors. V, D and J gene segments were assigned by aligning CDR3 sequences to IMGT reference sequences. For a sequence to be retained, a match of at least six nucleotides was required to both a V gene segment and a J gene segment. A rearrangement counted as productive if the CDR3 had no stop codons and remained in frame with V and J, and every other rearrangement counted as non-productive. CDR3 was defined by IMGT convention, running from the second conserved V-encoded cysteine to the conserved J-encoded phenylalanine. The earlier analysis of 450 to 750 of the donors excluded any sequence lacking an unambiguous match to a single V gene segment. An earlier analysis of roughly 590 of the donors called V segments functional above 56.7% productive rearrangements and segregating when the between-donor standard deviation exceeded 5%. A statistical classification framework was built to diagnose cytomegalovirus status from the catalog of TCR beta chain sequences. In a later analysis, TCR nucleotide sequences were compared against IMGT/GENE-DB human TR gene sequences so that V and J genes could be assigned. The TCRdist pipeline was used in a later analysis to assign CDR3 sequences and most-parsimonious VDJ recombination scenarios. In a later analysis, every TCR beta chain was defined by the combination of its CDR3 amino acid sequence and its V-gene family, and reads without a unique V-gene family were dropped. To address suspected cross-contamination and a sequencing artifact, a later analysis removed over 500 highly shared, low-generation-probability nucleotide sequences. A later analysis calculated a clonal expansion index for each public chain from normalized within-repertoire ranks of inferred template counts. In a later analysis, generation probabilities were computed using a VDJ recombination model fitted to out-of-frame rearrangements, and the results were checked against IGoR. In a later analysis, TCR-TCR, TCR-HLA and TCR-CMV co-occurrence was scored with hypergeometric tests, and a repertoire-size bias correction was applied to TCR pairs. To estimate false discovery rates, a later analysis permuted the HLA or CMV assignments 20 times. In a later analysis, co-occurring TCRs were grouped with DBSCAN, and TCRdist sequence similarity was added when clustering was performed within HLA-allele-positive subsets. Repertoires with fewer than 30,000 or more than 120,000 public chains, plus five repertoires with anomalous nucleotide sharing, were excluded from co-occurrence clustering. The source is immuneACCESS, and TCRdb retained only in-frame sequences with V and J called. Part of the clones is not carried over; for the studies checked, unresolved V genes explain less than half of this, and the remainder is unexplained. The DNA gave D and trimming, while V, J and clone size come from that table. Across this sample there are about 150,000 clones, with roughly 80% seen only once. Together, the top ten hold roughly 8% of the sample.

Note on this clone: Its antigen is not yet known. The input lacks base qualities; no much larger clone sits a single base away.

The germline V gene provides CDR1 WSHSY and CDR2 SAAADI. Including the terminal cysteine and phenylalanine, the CDR3 comprises 14 residues. Left in the record is the CDR3 DNA by itself, 42 bases read in frame from the first base. The junction shows trimming of 3 bases on V and 5 bases on J, plus 10 bases between the germline ends. The cohort consisted of hundreds of healthy bone marrow donors. All cohort members were sampled while nominally healthy, although unrecorded immune exposures were likely present. The donor was CMV seropositive and belonged to the group of about 290 seropositive cohort members. A peripheral blood sample was collected from each donor, and TCR beta sequencing was performed on peripheral blood mononuclear cells. The Qiagen DNeasy Blood Extraction Kit was used to extract genomic DNA from the blood cell samples.

The V and J genes are TRBV10-2 and TRBJ2-2; perhaps TRBD2 is the D gene, with 6 bases matching. What was sequenced was PBMCs. The receptor's source is a man between 25 and 39 years old in good health and CMV-seropositive. This receptor has the CDR3 CASSDPAGTGELFF. Here is the DNA: TGCGCCAGCAGTGATCCAGCGGGTACCGGGGAGCTGTTTTTT.